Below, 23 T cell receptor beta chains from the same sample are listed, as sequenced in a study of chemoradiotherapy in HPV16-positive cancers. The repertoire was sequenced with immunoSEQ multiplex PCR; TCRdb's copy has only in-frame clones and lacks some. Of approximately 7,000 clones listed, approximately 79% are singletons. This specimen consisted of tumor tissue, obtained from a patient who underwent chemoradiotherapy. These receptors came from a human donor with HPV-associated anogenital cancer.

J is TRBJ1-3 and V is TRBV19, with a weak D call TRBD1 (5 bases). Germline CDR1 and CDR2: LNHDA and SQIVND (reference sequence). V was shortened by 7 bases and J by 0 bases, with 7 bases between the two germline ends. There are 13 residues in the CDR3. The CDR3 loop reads CASMDISGNTIYF. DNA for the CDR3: TGTGCCAGTATGGACATCTCTGGAAACACCATATATTTT. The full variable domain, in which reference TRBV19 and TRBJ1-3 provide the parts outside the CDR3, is DGGITQSPKYLFRKEGQNVTLSCEQNLNHDAMYWYRQDPGQGLRLIYYSQIVNDFQKGDIAEGYSVSREKKESFPLTVTSAQKNPTAFYLCASMDISGNTIYFGEGSWLTVV.

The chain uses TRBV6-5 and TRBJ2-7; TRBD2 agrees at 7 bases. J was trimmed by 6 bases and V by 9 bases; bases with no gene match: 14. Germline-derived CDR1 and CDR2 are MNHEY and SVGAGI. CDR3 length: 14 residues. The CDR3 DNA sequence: TGTGCCAGTTCCTCCGGGACTACCGCGTCCGAGCAGTACTTC. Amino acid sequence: CASSSGTTASEQYF.

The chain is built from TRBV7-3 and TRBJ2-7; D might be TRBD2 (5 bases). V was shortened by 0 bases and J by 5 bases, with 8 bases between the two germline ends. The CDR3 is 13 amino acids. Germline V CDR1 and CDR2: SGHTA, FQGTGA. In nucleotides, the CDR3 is TGTGCCAGCAGCTTAACGGAGGATCACGAGCAGTACTTC. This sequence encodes CASSLTEDHEQYF. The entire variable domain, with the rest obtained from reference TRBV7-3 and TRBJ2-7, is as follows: GAGVSQTPSNKVTEKGKYVELRCDPISGHTALYWYRQSLGQGPEFLIYFQGTGAADDSGLPNDRFFAVRPEGSVSTLKIQRTERGDSAVYLCASSLTEDHEQYFGPGTRLTVT.

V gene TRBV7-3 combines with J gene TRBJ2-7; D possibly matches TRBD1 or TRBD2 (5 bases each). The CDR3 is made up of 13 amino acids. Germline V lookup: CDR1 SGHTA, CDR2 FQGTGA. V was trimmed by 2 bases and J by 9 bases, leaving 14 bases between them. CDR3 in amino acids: CASSLYGDGGQYF. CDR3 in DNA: TGTGCCAGCAGCTTATATGGGGACGGCGGGCAGTACTTC.

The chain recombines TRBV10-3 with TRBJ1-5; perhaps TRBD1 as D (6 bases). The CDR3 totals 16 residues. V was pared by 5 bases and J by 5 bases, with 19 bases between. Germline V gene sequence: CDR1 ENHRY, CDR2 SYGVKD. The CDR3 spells CAISSAGGGADQPQHF. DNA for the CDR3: TGTGCCATCAGTTCAGCGGGGGGGGGCGCGGATCAGCCCCAGCATTTT.

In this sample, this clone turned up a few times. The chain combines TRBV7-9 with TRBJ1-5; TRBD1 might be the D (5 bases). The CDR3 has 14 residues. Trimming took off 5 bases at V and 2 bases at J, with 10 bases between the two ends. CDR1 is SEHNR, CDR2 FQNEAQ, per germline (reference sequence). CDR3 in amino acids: CASSLTGGNQPQHF. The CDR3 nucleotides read TGTGCCAGCAGCCTTACAGGTGGCAATCAGCCCCAGCATTTT.

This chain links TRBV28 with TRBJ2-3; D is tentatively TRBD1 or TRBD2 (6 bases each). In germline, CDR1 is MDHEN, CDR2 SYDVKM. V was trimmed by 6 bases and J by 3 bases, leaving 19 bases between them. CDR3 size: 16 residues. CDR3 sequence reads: CASRPRGAGTTDTQYF. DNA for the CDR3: TGTGCCAGCAGACCCAGGGGTGCGGGGACTACAGATACGCAGTATTTT.

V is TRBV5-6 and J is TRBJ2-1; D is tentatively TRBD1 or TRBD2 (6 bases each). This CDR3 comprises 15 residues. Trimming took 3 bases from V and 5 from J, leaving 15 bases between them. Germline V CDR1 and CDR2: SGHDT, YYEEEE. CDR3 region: CASSSRGLFDNEQFF. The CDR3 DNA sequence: TGTGCCAGCAGCTCCCGGGGGCTCTTCGACAATGAGCAGTTCTTC. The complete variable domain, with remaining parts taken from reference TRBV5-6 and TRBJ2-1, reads DAGVTQSPTHLIKTRGQQVTLRCSPKSGHDTVSWYQQALGQGPQFIFQYYEEEERQRGNFPDRFSGHQFPNYSSELNVNALLLGDSALYLCASSSRGLFDNEQFFGPGTRLTVL.

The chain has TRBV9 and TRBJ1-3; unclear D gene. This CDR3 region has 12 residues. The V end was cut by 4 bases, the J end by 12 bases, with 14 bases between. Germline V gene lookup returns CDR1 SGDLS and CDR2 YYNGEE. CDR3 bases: TGTGCCAGCAGCCCGAAGTGGCCCCACATATATTTT. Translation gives CASSPKWPHIYF.

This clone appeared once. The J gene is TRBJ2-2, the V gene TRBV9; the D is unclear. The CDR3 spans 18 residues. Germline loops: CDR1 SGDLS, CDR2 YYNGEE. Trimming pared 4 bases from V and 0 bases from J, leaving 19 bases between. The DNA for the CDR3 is TGTGCCAGCAGCCCCCCTGTATGGCCAGGACCGAACACCGGGGAGCTGTTTTTT. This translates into CASSPPVWPGPNTGELFF.

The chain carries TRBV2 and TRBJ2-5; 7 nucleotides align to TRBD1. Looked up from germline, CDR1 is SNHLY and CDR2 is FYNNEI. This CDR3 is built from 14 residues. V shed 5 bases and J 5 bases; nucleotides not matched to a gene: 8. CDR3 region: CASSKDRAGETQYF. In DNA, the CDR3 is TGTGCCAGCAGTAAAGACAGGGCTGGGGAGACCCAGTACTTC.

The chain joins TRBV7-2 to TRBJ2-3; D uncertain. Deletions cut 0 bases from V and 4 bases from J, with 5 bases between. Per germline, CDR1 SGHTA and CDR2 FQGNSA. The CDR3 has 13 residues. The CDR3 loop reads CASSLATPDTQYF. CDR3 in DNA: TGTGCCAGCAGCTTAGCGACCCCAGATACGCAGTATTTT.

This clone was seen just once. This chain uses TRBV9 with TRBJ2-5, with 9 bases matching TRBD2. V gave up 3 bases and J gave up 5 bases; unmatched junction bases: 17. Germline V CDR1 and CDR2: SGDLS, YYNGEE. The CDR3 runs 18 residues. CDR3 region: CASSEGVAGDFSVETQYF. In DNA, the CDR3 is TGTGCCAGCAGCGAAGGAGTAGCGGGGGATTTTTCTGTGGAGACCCAGTACTTC.

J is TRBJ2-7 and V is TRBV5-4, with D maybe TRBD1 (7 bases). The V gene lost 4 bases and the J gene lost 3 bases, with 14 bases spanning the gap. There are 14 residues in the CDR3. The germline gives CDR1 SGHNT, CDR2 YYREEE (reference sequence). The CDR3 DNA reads TGTGCCAGCAGCGCGGGACAGTTGAACTACGAGCAGTACTTC. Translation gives CASSAGQLNYEQYF. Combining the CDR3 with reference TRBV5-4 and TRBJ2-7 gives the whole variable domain ETGVTQSPTHLIKTRGQQVTLRCSSQSGHNTVSWYQQALGQGPQFIFQYYREEENGRGNFPPRFSGLQFPNYSSELNVNALELDDSALYLCASSAGQLNYEQYFGPGTRLTVT.

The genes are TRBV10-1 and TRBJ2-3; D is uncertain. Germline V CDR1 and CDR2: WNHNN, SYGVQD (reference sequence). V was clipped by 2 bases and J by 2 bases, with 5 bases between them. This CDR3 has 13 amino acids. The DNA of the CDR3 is TGCGCCAGCAGTGAGGGACCCACAGATACGCAGTATTTT. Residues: CASSEGPTDTQYF.

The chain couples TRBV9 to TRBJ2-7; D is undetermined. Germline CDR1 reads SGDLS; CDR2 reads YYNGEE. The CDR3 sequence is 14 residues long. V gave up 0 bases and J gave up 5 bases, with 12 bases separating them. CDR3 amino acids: CASSVASSRHEQYF. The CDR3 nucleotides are TGTGCCAGCAGCGTAGCGTCTAGTAGGCACGAGCAGTACTTC. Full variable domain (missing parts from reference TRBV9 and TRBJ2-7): DSGVTQTPKHLITATGQRVTLRCSPRSGDLSVYWYQQSLDQGLQFLIQYYNGEERAKGNILERFSAQQFPDLHSELNLSSLELGDSALYFCASSVASSRHEQYFGPGTRLTVT.

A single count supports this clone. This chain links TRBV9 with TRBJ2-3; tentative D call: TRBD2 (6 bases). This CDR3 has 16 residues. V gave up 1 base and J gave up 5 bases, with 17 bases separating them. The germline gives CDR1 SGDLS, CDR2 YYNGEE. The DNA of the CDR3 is TGTGCCAGCAGCGTATCCCCGGGACTGGAGGGAGATACGCAGTATTTT. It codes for CASSVSPGLEGDTQYF.

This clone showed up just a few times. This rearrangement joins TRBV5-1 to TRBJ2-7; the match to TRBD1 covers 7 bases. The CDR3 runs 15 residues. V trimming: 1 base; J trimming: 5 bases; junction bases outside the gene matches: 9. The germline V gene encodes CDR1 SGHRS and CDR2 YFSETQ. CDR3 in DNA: TGCGCCAGCAGCTTGTTCGAACAGGGGATCGACGAGCAGTACTTC. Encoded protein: CASSLFEQGIDEQYF.

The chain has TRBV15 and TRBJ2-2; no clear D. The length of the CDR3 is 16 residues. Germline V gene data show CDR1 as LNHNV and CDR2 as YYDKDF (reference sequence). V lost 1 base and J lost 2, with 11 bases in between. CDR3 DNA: TGTGCCACCAGCAGAGGCCCCATAGATAACACCGGGGAGCTGTTTTTT. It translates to CATSRGPIDNTGELFF.

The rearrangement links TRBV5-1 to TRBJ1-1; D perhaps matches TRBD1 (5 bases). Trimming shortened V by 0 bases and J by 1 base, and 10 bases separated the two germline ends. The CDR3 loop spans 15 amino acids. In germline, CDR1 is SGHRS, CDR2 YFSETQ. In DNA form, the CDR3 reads TGCGCCAGCAGCTTGGCGGGACGCCAGAACACTGAAGCTTTCTTT. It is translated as CASSLAGRQNTEAFF.

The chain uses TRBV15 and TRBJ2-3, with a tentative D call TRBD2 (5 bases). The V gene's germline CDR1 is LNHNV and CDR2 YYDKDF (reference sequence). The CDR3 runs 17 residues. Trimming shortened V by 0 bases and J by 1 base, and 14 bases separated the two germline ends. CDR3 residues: CATSRDGSLLRTDTQYF. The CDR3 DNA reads TGTGCCACCAGCAGAGATGGGAGCCTTCTCCGCACAGATACGCAGTATTTT.

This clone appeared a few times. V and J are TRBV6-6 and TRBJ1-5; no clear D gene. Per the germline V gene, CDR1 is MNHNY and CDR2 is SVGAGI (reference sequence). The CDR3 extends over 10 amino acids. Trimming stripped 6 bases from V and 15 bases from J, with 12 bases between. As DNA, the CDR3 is TGTGCCAGCAGCTCCCACGTGTGGCATTTT. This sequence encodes CASSSHVWHF.

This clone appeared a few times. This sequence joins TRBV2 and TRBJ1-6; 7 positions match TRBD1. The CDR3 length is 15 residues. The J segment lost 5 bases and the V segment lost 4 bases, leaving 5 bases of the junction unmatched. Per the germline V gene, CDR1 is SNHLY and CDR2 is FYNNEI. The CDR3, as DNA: TGTGCCAGCAGTGTCCGACAGGGCGATAATTCACCCCTCCACTTT. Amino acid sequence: CASSVRQGDNSPLHF.